This T cell receptor beta chain was profiled in a study of blood T cell repertoires in COVID-19. Study background: T cells, B-cell-depleted T cells, or PBMCs provided the cDNA or gDNA that served as material.

As processed by the authors: Reference gene primer amplification in the assay estimated nucleated cell counts. Produced via immunoSEQ multiplex PCR; TCRdb's table is partial and in-frame only. The DNA was the basis for D and trimming; V, J and clone size are from that table. Seen here are 95,000 to 150,000 clones, over 75% observed once, and the top ten hold 11%. This clone was counted a single time. The CDR3 is 13 residues long. The J segment lost 4 bases and the V segment lost 5 bases, leaving 1 base of the junction unmatched. This chain links TRBV12-3 or TRBV12-4 with TRBJ1-5; 8 positions agree with TRBD1. Sequenced sample: peripheral blood. This clonotype was sampled from an elderly man with acute or convalescent COVID-19. CDR3 sequence: CASSRTGNQPQHF. CDR3 bases: TGTGCCAGCAGTCGGACAGGGAATCAGCCCCAGCATTTT.